These 10 T cell receptor beta chains were sequenced from one sample in a study of graft-versus-host responses after intestinal transplantation. TCRdb's table, derived via immunoSEQ multiplex PCR, lists solely in-frame clones and lacks some. The data contain around 89,000 clones, around 93% of them seen just once; the ten biggest clones take up roughly 0.4%. For these TCRs, the target antigens are not known. Sample: unstimulated CD8+ T cells sorted from spleen or lymph node cells, taken before transplant. The receptor source for this set is a human donor who was the organ donor for an intestinal transplant.

V gene TRBV9 combines with J gene TRBJ2-5; 7 nucleotides align to TRBD1. Near its end, the DNA agrees better with TRBJ2-7, so the J call may be wrong. There are 16 residues in the CDR3. Germline assignment: CDR1 SGDLS and CDR2 YYNGEE. This CDR3 is CASSVAGTATRYEQYF. The CDR3 coding sequence is TGTGCCAGCAGCGTAGCCGGGACAGCTACCCGATACGAGCAGTACTTC.

This chain links TRBV5-1 with TRBJ2-7; 10 bases line up with TRBD1. Germline lookup yields CDR1 SGHRS and CDR2 YFSETQ. Trimming removed 0 bases from V and 4 bases from J; junction bases left unmatched: 4. The CDR3 length is 15 residues. The CDR3 spells CASSLVGQGDYEQYF. CDR3 bases: TGCGCCAGCAGCTTGGTTGGACAGGGGGATTACGAGCAGTACTTC. The complete variable domain, with remaining parts taken from reference TRBV5-1 and TRBJ2-7, reads KAGVTQTPRYLIKTRGQQVTLSCSPISGHRSVSWYQQTPGQGLQFLFEYFSETQRNKGNFPGRFSGRQFSNSRSEMNVSTLELGDSALYLCASSLVGQGDYEQYFGPGTRLTVT.

The chain recombines TRBV10-2 with TRBJ2-7; D is possibly TRBD2 (6 bases). The germline V gene encodes CDR1 WSHSY and CDR2 SAAADI. Deletions cut 6 bases from V and 0 bases from J, with 15 bases between. CDR3 length equals 15 residues. For the CDR3, the DNA is TGCGCCAGCAGAAGGGCGGGGTGGAGCTCCTACGAGCAGTACTTC. Translation gives CASRRAGWSSYEQYF.

The chain couples TRBV30 to TRBJ1-2; 11 bases map to TRBD1. Germline-derived CDR1 and CDR2 are GTSNPN and SVGIG (reference sequence). The CDR3 has 12 residues. J lost 5 bases, V lost 8 bases, and 4 bases had no gene match. CDR3 bases: TGTGCCGGGACAGGGGGATGGTATGGCTACACCTTC. It codes for CAGTGGWYGYTF.

V and J are TRBV9 and TRBJ2-1, with 8 nucleotides matching TRBD2. Germline V CDR1 and CDR2: SGDLS, YYNGEE. The V gene end was trimmed by 4 bases and the J gene end by 5 bases; junction bases not matched to a gene: 5. The CDR3 is 14 amino acids. CDR3 region: CASSRAGGNNEQFF. The CDR3 coding sequence is TGTGCCAGCAGCAGGGCGGGGGGCAACAATGAGCAGTTCTTC. The whole variable domain, remainder taken from reference TRBV9 and TRBJ2-1, is DSGVTQTPKHLITATGQRVTLRCSPRSGDLSVYWYQQSLDQGLQFLIQYYNGEERAKGNILERFSAQQFPDLHSELNLSSLELGDSALYFCASSRAGGNNEQFFGPGTRLTVL.

This chain connects TRBV6-5 to TRBJ2-7; D might be TRBD2 (6 bases). CDR3 length: 12 residues. With 8 bases removed from V and 0 bases from J, the gap between germline ends came to 8 bases. Germline V gene sequence: CDR1 MNHEY, CDR2 SVGAGI. The CDR3, as DNA: TGTGCCAGCCGGGACTTCTCCTACGAGCAGTACTTC. This gives the protein CASRDFSYEQYF.

The chain joins TRBV7-3 to TRBJ2-3; 8 positions match TRBD2. V lost 3 bases and J lost 6; bases outside the gene matches: 2. The CDR3 covers 13 residues. Germline V CDR1 and CDR2: SGHTA, FQGTGA. The CDR3 here is CASSFGGADTQYF. The DNA for the CDR3 is TGTGCCAGCAGCTTCGGGGGGGCGGATACGCAGTATTTT. Together with reference TRBV7-3 and TRBJ2-3, the CDR3 gives the full variable domain: GAGVSQTPSNKVTEKGKYVELRCDPISGHTALYWYRQSLGQGPEFLIYFQGTGAADDSGLPNDRFFAVRPEGSVSTLKIQRTERGDSAVYLCASSFGGADTQYFGPGTRLTVL.

J is TRBJ1-6 and V is TRBV4-1, with TRBD1 identical over 8 bases. With V trimmed by 4 bases and J by 9 bases, 11 bases remained unmatched. CDR1 is MGHRA and CDR2 is YSYEKL in the germline V gene. The CDR3 totals 16 residues. The CDR3 region has the DNA TGCGCCAGCAGCCTTAACGTGGACAGGGCCAGTTCACCCCTCCACTTT. Translating it yields CASSLNVDRASSPLHF.

The rearrangement links TRBV7-2 to TRBJ2-2; 9 bases are shared with TRBD2. Trimming cost V 1 base and J 6 bases; bases outside gene matches: 6. This CDR3 contains 16 residues. CDR1 and CDR2 (germline): SGHTA, FQGNSA. The CDR3 region has the DNA TGTGCCAGCAGCTTAGACGCGGGGGGGCCGTCCGGGGAGCTGTTTTTT. Translating gives CASSLDAGGPSGELFF.

The chain recombines TRBV20-1 with TRBJ2-1, with D unresolved. V lost 7 bases to trimming and J lost 7 bases, with 11 bases between them. Germline CDR1 reads DFQATT; CDR2 reads SNEGSKA (reference sequence). This CDR3 is 11 amino acids long. Here the CDR3 reads CSGEILNEQFF. CDR3 in DNA: TGCAGTGGTGAGATATTGAATGAGCAGTTCTTC.